The 19 T cell receptor beta chains in this list originate from one sample, sequenced in a study of cytomegalovirus exposure and HLA in healthy donors. Assay used: immunoSEQ multiplex PCR; TCRdb lists only in-frame clones, some missing. The sample includes 190,000 or so clones, 84% of them seen just once. Sequencing input: PBMCs. These receptors were taken from a woman in her late teens or twenties in good health and CMV-seropositive.

The chain uses TRBV7-2 and TRBJ2-7; D is uncertain. The CDR3 is made up of 16 amino acids. The V gene's germline CDR1 is SGHTA and CDR2 FQGNSA. The V gene lost 5 bases and the J gene lost 5 bases, with 22 bases spanning the gap. CDR3 nucleotide sequence: TGTGCCAGCAGCACAACAGAACCTGGTGTGCTCCACGAGCAGTACTTC. Protein: CASSTTEPGVLHEQYF.

This clone was picked up a small number of times. The gene calls are TRBV2 and TRBJ1-5; D is possibly TRBD1 (5 bases). The CDR3 contains 13 residues. V was shortened by 10 bases and J by 4 bases, with 14 bases between the two germline ends. Germline CDR1 reads SNHLY; CDR2 reads FYNNEI. The CDR3 DNA is TGTGCCACCGGCCGGGGGGAAAATCAGCCCCAGCATTTT. It yields the protein CATGRGENQPQHF.

The table lists this clone with a count of one. This chain joins TRBV7-6 and TRBJ2-3; 10 nucleotides agree with TRBD2. The length of the CDR3 is 14 residues. Germline V gene data show CDR1 as SGHVS and CDR2 as FNYEAQ. Losses at the gene ends were 5 bases for V and 5 bases for J; bases not matched to a gene: 4. In nucleotides, the CDR3 is TGTGCCAGCAGCCCTAGCGGGGGTATAGATACGCAGTATTTT. This translates into CASSPSGGIDTQYF.

This clone was counted once. The CDR3 DNA sequence: TGTGCCAGCAGCGGCCCTCAGGGGGCGAACACCGGGGAGCTGTTTTTT. This translates into CASSGPQGANTGELFF. The V and J genes are TRBV9 and TRBJ2-2, with TRBD1 matching over 7 bases. Germline CDR1 and CDR2: SGDLS and YYNGEE. The CDR3 is 16 residues long. Trimming cost V 3 bases and J 0 bases; bases outside gene matches: 5.

The chain employs TRBV9 and TRBJ1-3, with D possibly being TRBD1 (5 bases). Trimming cost V 2 bases and J 0 bases, with 9 bases left between them. The CDR3 is 15 amino acids. Germline CDR1 reads SGDLS; CDR2 reads YYNGEE. Here the CDR3 DNA reads TGTGCCAGCAGCGTTCAGGGTAACTCTGGAAACACCATATATTTT. Its protein is CASSVQGNSGNTIYF.

This chain joins TRBV11-3 and TRBJ2-3; 9 positions agree with TRBD2. CDR3 length: 19 residues. Trimming removed 7 bases from V and 0 bases from J; junction bases left unmatched: 17. Germline V gives CDR1 SGHNT, CDR2 YENEEA. The CDR3 DNA is TGTGCCAGCATCCTACAAGGGCCTAGCGGGGTCACTAGCACAGATACGCAGTATTTT. Translated, it gives CASILQGPSGVTSTDTQYF.

The V call is TRBV11-2, the J call TRBJ1-2; TRBD1 might be the D (6 bases). This CDR3 contains 15 residues. V was cut by 0 bases and J by 4 bases, with 12 bases left in between. Germline values: CDR1 SGHAT, CDR2 FQNNGV. The CDR3 is CASSLDSGDVYGYTF. The CDR3 nucleotides are TGTGCCAGCAGCTTAGATTCAGGGGACGTCTATGGCTACACCTTC. Full variable domain (outside the CDR3, taken from reference TRBV11-2 and TRBJ1-2): EAGVAQSPRYKIIEKRQSVAFWCNPISGHATLYWYQQILGQGPKLLIQFQNNGVVDDSQLPKDRFSAERLKGVDSTLKIQPAKLEDSAVYLCASSLDSGDVYGYTFGSGTRLTVV.

This chain uses TRBV10-3 with TRBJ2-7; 11 bases align to TRBD1. The germline V gene encodes CDR1 ENHRY and CDR2 SYGVKD. This CDR3 contains 13 residues. V gave up 8 bases and J gave up 6 bases; unmatched junction bases: 6. The CDR3: CAILGQGGLEQYF. The CDR3 DNA is TGTGCCATCCTGGGACAGGGGGGACTCGAGCAGTACTTC.

The rearrangement links TRBV28 to TRBJ2-1; D not certain. Germline CDR1 and CDR2: MDHEN and SYDVKM. This CDR3 has 11 residues. Trimming cost V 5 bases and J 6 bases, with 5 bases left between them. CDR3 protein: CASSRSNEQFF. As DNA, the CDR3 is TGTGCCAGCAGTAGGAGCAATGAGCAGTTCTTC.

The gene calls are TRBV7-3 and TRBJ2-7; possible D gene TRBD1, 6 bases. Trimming took off 4 bases at V and 0 bases at J, with 13 bases between the two ends. Germline values: CDR1 SGHTA, CDR2 FQGTGA. The length of the CDR3 is 15 residues. CDR3 protein: CASSSQGRGSYEQYF. The CDR3 nucleotides are TGTGCCAGCAGCTCCCAGGGGAGAGGCTCCTACGAGCAGTACTTC.

The CDR3 protein is CASSPSGGALETQYF. The CDR3 nucleotides are TGTGCCAGCAGCCCTAGCGGGGGGGCATTAGAGACCCAGTACTTC. This chain connects TRBV7-2 to TRBJ2-5; TRBD2 matches 12 bases. Germline values: CDR1 SGHTA, CDR2 FQGNSA. The CDR3 extends over 15 amino acids. V gave up 5 bases and J gave up 4 bases; unmatched junction bases: 5. Drawing the rest from reference TRBV7-2 and TRBJ2-5, the complete variable domain is GAGVSQSPSNKVTEKGKDVELRCDPISGHTALYWYRQSLGQGLEFLIYFQGNSAPDKSGLPSDRFSAERTGGSVSTLTIQRTQQEDSAVYLCASSPSGGALETQYFGPGTRLLVL.

The chain couples TRBV15 to TRBJ2-4, with TRBD2 matching over 9 bases. Losses at the gene ends were 1 base for V and 1 base for J; bases not matched to a gene: 11. Germline V lookup: CDR1 LNHNV, CDR2 YYDKDF (reference sequence). This CDR3 is built from 19 residues. For the CDR3, the DNA is TGTGCCACCAGCAGAGGCCTTATCCTAGCGGGGACCGCCAAAAACATTCAGTACTTC. Residues: CATSRGLILAGTAKNIQYF.

The table lists this clone with a count of one. This chain connects TRBV7-2 to TRBJ1-5; D gene ambiguous. Germline V gene data show CDR1 as SGHTA and CDR2 as FQGNSA. The CDR3 has 15 amino acids. V dropped 1 base and J dropped 1 base, with 8 bases sitting between them. CDR3 nucleotides: TGTGCCAGCAGCTTAGTTGATCAGAGCAATCAGCCCCAGCATTTT. This codes for CASSLVDQSNQPQHF.

The chain is built from TRBV18 and TRBJ2-7; TRBD1 aligns across 11 bases. Germline V gene lookup returns CDR1 KGHSH and CDR2 LQKENI. The CDR3 has 14 residues. J gave up 6 bases and V 6 bases, and 7 bases lay outside the gene matches. The CDR3 region is CASSPGTGGIEQYF. CDR3 bases: TGTGCCAGCTCTCCCGGGACAGGGGGGATCGAGCAGTACTTC.

This chain joins TRBV6-6 and TRBJ1-6, with D uncertain. The CDR3 runs to 14 residues. V was trimmed by 4 bases and J by 0 bases, leaving 4 bases between them. Germline CDR1 is MNHNY and CDR2 is SVGAGI (reference sequence). The CDR3 protein is CASSSGSYNSPLHF. The CDR3 DNA reads as TGTGCCAGCAGTTCAGGCTCCTATAATTCACCCCTCCACTTT.

CDR3 residues: CASSVVRRGDEQFF. The CDR3 nucleotides are TGTGCCAGCAGCGTAGTTAGGAGGGGCGATGAGCAGTTCTTC. The J gene is TRBJ2-1, the V gene TRBV9; possible D gene TRBD2, 6 bases. Germline CDR1 is SGDLS and CDR2 is YYNGEE. Trimming left V 0 bases short and J 8 bases short, with 12 bases between. This CDR3 contains 14 residues.

The chain recombines TRBV4-1 with TRBJ2-7; the match to TRBD2 covers 15 bases. J gave up 0 bases and V 4 bases, and 4 bases lay outside the gene matches. Germline CDR1 is MGHRA and CDR2 is YSYEKL. CDR3 length equals 17 residues. This CDR3 is CASSPGLAGGSSYEQYF. The CDR3, as DNA: TGCGCCAGCAGCCCGGGACTAGCGGGGGGCTCCTCCTACGAGCAGTACTTC.

The chain recombines TRBV6-6 with TRBJ1-3; D remains ambiguous. Trimming shortened V by 4 bases and J by 2 bases, and 9 bases separated the two germline ends. Germline lookup yields CDR1 MNHNY and CDR2 SVGAGI (reference sequence). This CDR3 has 14 amino acids. DNA for the CDR3: TGTGCCAGCAGTTTCTCCGTTCCTGGAAACACCATATATTTT. Protein: CASSFSVPGNTIYF.

The genes are TRBV6-1 and TRBJ1-5; tentatively, D is TRBD1 (6 bases). In germline, CDR1 is MNHNS, CDR2 SASEGT. This CDR3 has 15 residues. V was trimmed by 4 bases and J by 0 bases, leaving 10 bases between them. Here the CDR3 DNA reads TGTGCCAGCAGTGGCAGGGGACCTAGCAATCAGCCCCAGCATTTT. This encodes CASSGRGPSNQPQHF.